This T cell receptor beta chain was recovered during a study of T cells in Graves' hyperthyroidism and ophthalmopathy. Trimming removed 4 bases at V and 2 bases at J, with 16 bases between. Germline V gives CDR1 MNHEY, CDR2 SMNVEV (reference sequence). CDR3 length: 16 residues. This clonotype has ten or more counts. TCR beta CDR3 region amplification was performed from RNA transcripts. Primed by the HTBI set, a first-round RT-PCR was run on the TCR CDR3. TCRdb redid the calling of the multiplex PCR reads with MiXCR, one entry per CDR3 protein. The data hold over 400,000 distinct CDR3 sequences, with roughly 15% observed a single time.

The sample consisted of blood. This chain joins TRBV27 and TRBJ2-3, with TRBD2 as a possible D gene (7 bases). The clonotype was recovered from a man aged 18 to 29 with Graves' ophthalmopathy. This CDR3 reads CASSSGEGGTTDTQYF. In DNA form, the CDR3 reads TGTGCCAGCAGTTCGGGAGAGGGGGGGACCACAGATACGCAGTATTTT.